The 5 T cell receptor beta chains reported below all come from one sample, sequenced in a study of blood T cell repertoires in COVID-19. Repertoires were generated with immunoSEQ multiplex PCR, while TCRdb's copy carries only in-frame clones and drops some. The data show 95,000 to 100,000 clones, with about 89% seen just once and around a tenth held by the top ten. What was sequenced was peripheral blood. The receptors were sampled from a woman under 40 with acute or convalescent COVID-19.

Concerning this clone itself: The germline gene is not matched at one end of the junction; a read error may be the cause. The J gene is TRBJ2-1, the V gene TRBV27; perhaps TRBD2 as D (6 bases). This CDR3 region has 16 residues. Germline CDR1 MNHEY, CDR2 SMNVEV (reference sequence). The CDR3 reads CASSLSAGSSYNEQFF. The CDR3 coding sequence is TGTGCCAGCAGCTTATCTGCGGGGAGCTCCTACAATGAGCAGTTCTTC.

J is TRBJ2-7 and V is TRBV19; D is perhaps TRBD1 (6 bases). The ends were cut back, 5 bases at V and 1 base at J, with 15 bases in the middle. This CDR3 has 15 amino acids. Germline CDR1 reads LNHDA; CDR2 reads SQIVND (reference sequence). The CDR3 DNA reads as TGTGCCAGTAGTGTATTGACAGGACCTTCCTACGAGCAGTACTTC. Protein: CASSVLTGPSYEQYF.

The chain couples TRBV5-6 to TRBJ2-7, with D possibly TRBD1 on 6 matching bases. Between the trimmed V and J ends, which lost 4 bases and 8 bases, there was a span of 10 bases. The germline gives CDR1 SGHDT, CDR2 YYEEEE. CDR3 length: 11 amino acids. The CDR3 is CASSLQGKQYF. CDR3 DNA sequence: TGTGCCAGCAGCCTACAGGGTAAGCAGTACTTC.

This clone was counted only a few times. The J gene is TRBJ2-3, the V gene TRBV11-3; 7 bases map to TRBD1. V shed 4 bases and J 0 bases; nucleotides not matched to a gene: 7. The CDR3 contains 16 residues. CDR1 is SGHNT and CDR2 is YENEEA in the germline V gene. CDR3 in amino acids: CASSWRTGSSTDTQYF. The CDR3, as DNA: TGTGCCAGCAGCTGGCGGACAGGTTCGAGCACAGATACGCAGTATTTT.

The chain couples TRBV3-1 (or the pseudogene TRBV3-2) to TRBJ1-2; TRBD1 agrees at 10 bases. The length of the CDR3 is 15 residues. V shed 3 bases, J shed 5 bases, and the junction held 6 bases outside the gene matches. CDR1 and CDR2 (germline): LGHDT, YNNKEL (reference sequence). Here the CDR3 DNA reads TGTGCCAGCAGCCAGACAGGGGGCTTTGGATATGGCTACACCTTC. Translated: CASSQTGGFGYGYTF.